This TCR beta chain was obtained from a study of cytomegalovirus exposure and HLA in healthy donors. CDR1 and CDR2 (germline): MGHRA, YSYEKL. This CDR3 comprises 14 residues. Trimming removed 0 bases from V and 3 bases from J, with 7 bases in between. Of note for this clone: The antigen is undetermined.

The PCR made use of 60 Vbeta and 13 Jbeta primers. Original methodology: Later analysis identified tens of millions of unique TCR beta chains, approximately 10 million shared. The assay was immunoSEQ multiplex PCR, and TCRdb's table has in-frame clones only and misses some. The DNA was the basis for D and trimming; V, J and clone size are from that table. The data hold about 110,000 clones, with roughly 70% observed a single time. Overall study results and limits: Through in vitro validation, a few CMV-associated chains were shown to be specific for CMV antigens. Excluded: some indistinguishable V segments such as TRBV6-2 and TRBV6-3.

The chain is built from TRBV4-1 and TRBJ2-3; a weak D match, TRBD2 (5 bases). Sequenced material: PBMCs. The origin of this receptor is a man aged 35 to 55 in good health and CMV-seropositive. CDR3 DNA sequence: TGCGCCAGCAGCCAAGATTCGGGGACAGATACGCAGTATTTT. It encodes CASSQDSGTDTQYF.